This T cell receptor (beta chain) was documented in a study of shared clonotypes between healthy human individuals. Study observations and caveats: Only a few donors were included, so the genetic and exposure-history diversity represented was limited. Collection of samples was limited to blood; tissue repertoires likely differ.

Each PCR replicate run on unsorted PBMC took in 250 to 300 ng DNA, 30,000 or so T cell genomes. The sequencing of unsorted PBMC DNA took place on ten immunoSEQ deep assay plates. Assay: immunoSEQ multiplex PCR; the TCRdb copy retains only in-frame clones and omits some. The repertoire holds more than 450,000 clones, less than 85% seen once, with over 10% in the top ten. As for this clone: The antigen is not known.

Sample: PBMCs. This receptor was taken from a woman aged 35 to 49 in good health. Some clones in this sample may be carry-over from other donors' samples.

CDR3 DNA: TGTGCCAGTGTACGTACCGGGACGGCCAATGAGCAGTTCTTC. Translation: CASVRTGTANEQFF. This chain connects TRBV25-1 to TRBJ2-1; D tentatively fits TRBD1 or TRBD2 (5 bases each). Germline lookup yields CDR1 MGHDK and CDR2 SYGVNS. The CDR3 runs 14 residues. V lost 9 bases to trimming and J lost 6 bases, with 18 bases between them.